This entry lists 2 T cell receptor beta chains sequenced from one sample in a study of shared clonotypes between healthy human individuals. Positively selected for CCR7, the CD45RO-negative cells used as naive CD8 cells excluded terminally differentiated effector memory CD45RA+ cells. The repertoire was sequenced with immunoSEQ multiplex PCR; TCRdb's copy has only in-frame clones and lacks some. Altogether 2 million or so clones are present, approximately 94% being singletons, with the ten largest covering about 1.1%. Sequenced: naive CD8+ T cells sorted from blood. The receptors come from a man in his late teens or twenties in good health.

The CDR3 DNA is TGTGCCAGCAGTCGGCAGGGTCTGGTTCTCTGGCATGGCTACACCTTC. It specifies CASSRQGLVLWHGYTF. The chain has TRBV6-4 and TRBJ1-2; a possible D gene is TRBD1 (5 bases). The CDR3 has 16 amino acids. Germline CDR1 is MRHNA and CDR2 is SNTAGT. Trimming pared 5 bases from V and 6 bases from J, leaving 22 bases between.

The chain links TRBV6-1 to TRBJ2-7; weak D call: TRBD2 (6 bases). Germline V CDR1 and CDR2: MNHNS, SASEGT. CDR3 length: 16 residues. The V gene lost 1 base and the J gene lost 2 bases, with 15 bases spanning the gap. The CDR3 bases are TGTGCCAGCAGTGAAGAAGTCAAGACTAGGGCCTACGAGCAGTACTTC. Protein: CASSEEVKTRAYEQYF.